The T cell receptor beta chain described here comes from a study of T cells in Graves' hyperthyroidism and ophthalmopathy. Study as a whole: Blood was drawn when the patient was first diagnosed and still untreated.

This clonotype was seen at least ten times. Its antigen is not identified. There were TCR beta CDR3 regions amplified from RNA transcripts. First-round RT-PCR of the TCR CDR3 relied on the HTBI primer set. Using its own MiXCR run on the multiplex PCR reads, TCRdb lists one record per CDR3 protein. The sample includes hundreds of thousands of distinct CDR3 sequences, roughly a sixth seen only once; the top ten take roughly a sixth. Study-level results: Stable hyperthyroidism was told apart from ophthalmopathy by a model built on 13 V-J features. The majority of expanded thyroid clonotypes above 0.001 also appeared in blood.

This CDR3 has 15 residues. Germline V CDR1 and CDR2: SGHAT, FQNNGV. Trimming pared 5 bases from V and 2 bases from J, leaving 16 bases between. Fresh peripheral blood, 9.5 to 10 ml of it, supplied the PBMCs. Sequenced sample: blood. This sequence originates from a woman under 30 with Graves' ophthalmopathy. The genes are TRBV11-2 and TRBJ2-7, with D possibly matching TRBD2 (5 bases). CDR3 sequence (DNA): TGTGCCAGCAGCCCAATAGCGAGTCGAACCTACGAGCAGTACTTC. Its protein is CASSPIASRTYEQYF.